This TCR beta chain stems from a study of PD-1 blockade in classical Hodgkin lymphoma (TCRdb year 2020). Regarding the research as a whole: To define a peripheral blood immune signature of response to PD-1 blockade in classical Hodgkin lymphoma, the study combined TCR beta sequencing with CyTOF. Overall study results and their limits: Only a single clinical trial cohort was studied, and what caused the repertoire differences, possibly disease activity or prior therapy, remained undefined. Baseline TCR diversity was reported as lower in newly diagnosed patients than in healthy donors, and lower still in relapsed/refractory patients.

Only one count was recorded for this clone. The target of this receptor is not known. There are no base qualities to consult, and no much larger clone falls within one base. The Qiagen DNeasy kit was used to extract genomic DNA from unsorted PBMCs and from the negatively selected CD4+ and CD8+ fractions. TCR beta CDR3 regions were amplified by immunoSEQ multiplex PCR using primers annealing to V and J segments. A synthetic immune receptor repertoire was used to minimize amplification bias, and any remaining bias was removed computationally after sequencing. In the paper's pipeline: Repertoire diversity was quantified as the Shannon entropy index using custom Python scripts. Unsorted, CD4+ and CD8+ repertoires were analyzed separately, except in combined analyses where CD4+ and CD8+ sequences were merged in silico. TCRdb took over this immuneACCESS table, retaining in-frame rearrangements with V and J assigned. Such tables are incomplete; in checked studies, under half of the missing clones stem from an unresolved V gene, and the remainder is unexplained. V and J calls and clone size are copied from that table; D and trimming were computed from the DNA. Recorded for this sample are roughly 77,000 clones; roughly 92% of them occurred a single time. Of the sample, more than 2% falls within the top ten clones.

The time point label for this specimen denotes: newly diagnosed, previously untreated cHL patient sample. To serve as a comparison group for the relapsed/refractory trial patients, PBMCs were sequenced from patients with newly diagnosed, previously untreated classical Hodgkin lymphoma. Peripheral blood was collected in 8 mL Vacutainer Cell Preparation Tubes, from which PBMCs were isolated by centrifugation and then cryopreserved. The junction shows trimming of 2 bases on V and 7 bases on J, and the gene matches do not reach 9 bases of it. CDR1 and CDR2, per the germline V gene, are SGHDT and YYEEEE. The CDR3 covers 15 residues, taking in both the cysteine and the phenylalanine. CDR3 DNA only is kept here, 45 bases in frame from base 1.

The clonotype comes from a human donor with classical Hodgkin lymphoma. The sample consisted of peripheral blood mononuclear cells (PBMCs). The sequence links TRBV5-6 to TRBJ1-5, and 7 junctional nucleotides match TRBD1. The nucleotide sequence is TGTGCCAGCAGCTTACAGACAGGGATAGGCCAGCCCCAGCATTTT. This codes for CASSLQTGIGQPQHF.